This T cell receptor beta chain appears in the sequencing data of a study of regulatory T cells in long-lasting Graves disease. Study-wide points: TRBV28, TRBJ1-2 and TRBJ2-5 were favored in persistent disease.

This clonotype has ten or more counts. Its antigen is still unknown. Stated time point: newly diagnosed GD, antithyroid drugs for less than 3 months. TCR sequences were obtained from RNA taken from PBMCs. V lost 3 bases, J lost 2 bases, and 6 bases lay in between. The CDR3 has 13 amino acids. Construction of TCR beta libraries relied on iRepertoire HTBI primers and on Arm-PCR targeting CDR3 regions. TCRdb itself ran the multiplex PCR reads through MiXCR, one entry per CDR3 protein. The sample consists of under 500,000 distinct CDR3 sequences, less than 20% of them appearing once. This same sample was also part of a study on T cells in Graves' hyperthyroidism and ophthalmopathy. That source reports: A patient was excluded if there was uncontrolled infection, other autoimmune disease, pregnancy or lactation. First-round RT-PCR with HTBI primers amplified the TCR CDR3 region. Also found in blood were most expanded thyroid clonotypes above 0.001.

Sequencing used peripheral blood mononuclear cells (PBMCs), obtained at new diagnosis, from a patient treated with antithyroid drugs. This TCR came from a woman aged 25 to 39 with Graves disease. The chain combines TRBV12-3 or TRBV12-4 with TRBJ2-3; D remains unclear. CDR3 amino acids: CASSLAPTDTQYF. DNA for the CDR3: TGTGCCAGCAGTTTGGCTCCCACAGATACGCAGTATTTT.